Sequencing of this T cell receptor beta chain was carried out in a study of blood T cell repertoires in COVID-19. Whole-study context: The United States, Italy and Spain provided the acute and convalescent COVID-19 samples. T cells, B-cell-depleted T cells, or PBMCs provided the cDNA or gDNA that served as material.

Original handling: Estimation of nucleated cell counts was performed using reference gene primer amplification. Sequencing used immunoSEQ multiplex PCR; TCRdb keeps in-frame clones, though not all of them. The D gene and trimming were derived from the DNA, and the V and J assignments and clone size from that table. The sample lists 150,000 or so clones; 84% were seen once. Per germline, CDR1 PRHDT and CDR2 FYEKMQ (reference sequence). The CDR3 consists of 16 residues. The V gene end was trimmed by 3 bases and the J gene end by 4 bases; junction bases not matched to a gene: 9. The TCR originated in a human donor in a cohort sampled during active COVID-19. Material for sequencing was peripheral blood. The genes are TRBV13 and TRBJ1-1; 9 nucleotides line up with TRBD1. The chain's CDR3 is CASSFGWTGASTEAFF. The CDR3 coding sequence is TGTGCCAGCAGCTTTGGTTGGACAGGGGCGAGCACTGAAGCTTTCTTT.